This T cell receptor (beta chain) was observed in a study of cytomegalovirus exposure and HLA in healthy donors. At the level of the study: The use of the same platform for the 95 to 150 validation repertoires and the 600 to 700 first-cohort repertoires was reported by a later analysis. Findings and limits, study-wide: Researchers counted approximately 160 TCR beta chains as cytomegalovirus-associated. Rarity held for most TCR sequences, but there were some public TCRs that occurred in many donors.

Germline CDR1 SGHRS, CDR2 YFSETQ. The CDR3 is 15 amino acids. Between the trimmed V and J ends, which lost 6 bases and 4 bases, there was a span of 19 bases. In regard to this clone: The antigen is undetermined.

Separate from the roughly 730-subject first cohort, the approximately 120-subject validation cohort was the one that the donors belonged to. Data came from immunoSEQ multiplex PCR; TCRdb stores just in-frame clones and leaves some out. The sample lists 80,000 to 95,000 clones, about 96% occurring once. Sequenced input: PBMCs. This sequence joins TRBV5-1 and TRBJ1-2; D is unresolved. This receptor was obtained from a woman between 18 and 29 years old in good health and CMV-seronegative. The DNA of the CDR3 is TGCGCCAGCAACCCCGGAGGTTTTAAAGGCTATGGCTACACCTTC. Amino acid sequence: CASNPGGFKGYGYTF.